Listed below are T cell receptor beta chains from one sample, sequenced in a study of CD4 T cells in relation to SARS-CoV-2 and coronaviruses. Data came from immunoSEQ multiplex PCR; TCRdb stores just in-frame clones and leaves some out. This sample has some 35,000 clones, with about four fifths found just once. Antigens of these TCRs are unknown. Sequencing input: naive CD4+ T cells from PBMCs, cultured in vitro. These receptors originate from an adult with COVID-19. Each CDR3 is given with its conserved first and last residue. Fields, in order: D gene, J gene, clone size, V gene, CDR3 DNA, CDR3 protein. The D gene is left open where the match is weak. Expanded clones get a size class; other rows say once, few or many, or leave the size out.

TRBD2	TRBJ2-2	NA	TRBV11-2	TGTGCCAGCAGCTTATCTACTAGCGGGAGGGTGAACACCGGGGAGCTGTTTTTT	CASSLSTSGRVNTGELFF
TRBD2	TRBJ2-3	NA	TRBV7-9	TGTGCCAGCAGCCCGGGACTAGCGGGAGGGTTCAATACGCAGTATTTT	CASSPGLAGGFNTQYF
NA	TRBJ2-1	NA	TRBV19	TGTGCCAGTAGTCTCCAGAGGGGGGATGAGCAGTTCTTC	CASSLQRGDEQFF
TRBD1	TRBJ1-4	NA	TRBV9	TGTGCCAGCAGCGACCGGACAGGTAAACTGTTTTTT	CASSDRTGKLFF
NA	TRBJ1-1	few	TRBV28	TGTGCCACACTCCCCCTCGACTTGGGCAGGGAGAACACTGAAGCTTTCTTT	CATLPLDLGRENTEAFF
TRBD1	TRBJ2-1	NA	TRBV9	TGTGCCAGCAGCATAGGGACAGGGGGCGCTTCGAATGAGCAGTTCTTC	CASSIGTGGASNEQFF
NA	TRBJ2-2	NA	TRBV30	TGTGCCTGGAGAACGGGGTCCCACACCGGGGAGCTGTTTTTT	CAWRTGSHTGELFF
NA	TRBJ2-4	NA	TRBV5-4	TGTGCCAGCGGAGAGATGGGACTTAACAAAAACATTCAGTACTTC	CASGEMGLNKNIQYF
NA	TRBJ1-5	NA	TRBV9	TGTGCCAGCAGTGAAGGAGGGGTCAATCAGCCCCAGCATTTT	CASSEGGVNQPQHF
NA	TRBJ1-6	NA	TRBV18	TGTGCCAGCTCACCGGAAGGGTTTGGTTCACCCCTCCACTTT	CASSPEGFGSPLHF
TRBD2	TRBJ2-7	few	TRBV19	TGTGCCAGTAGTAAGCTCACTAGCGGGAGGTACGAGCAGTACTTC	CASSKLTSGRYEQYF
NA	TRBJ2-1	few	TRBV7-9	TGTGCCAGCACCGGTCTCGGACTTCACCCTGAGCAGTTCTTC	CASTGLGLHPEQFF
NA	TRBJ2-3	NA	TRBV2	TGTGCCAGCAGCAACCGGGACTTAAACACAGATACGCAGTATTTT	CASSNRDLNTDTQYF
NA	TRBJ2-3	NA	TRBV7-2	TGTGCCAGCAGCTTAGTAGACGGGGATACGCAGTATTTT	CASSLVDGDTQYF
NA	TRBJ2-1	NA	TRBV5-1	TGCGCCAGCAGCTTGGATCTGCTGGCGGCCTCCAGTGAGCAGTTCTTC	CASSLDLLAASSEQFF
TRBD1	TRBJ2-7	NA	TRBV4-1	TGCGCCAGCAGCCAGGGGACAGGGGGCTCCCTCTACGAGCAGTACTTC	CASSQGTGGSLYEQYF
NA	TRBJ2-2	NA	TRBV2	TGTGCCAGCAGTGTCAGATTTGTGGGCACCGGGGAGCTGTTTTTT	CASSVRFVGTGELFF
TRBD1	TRBJ1-4	NA	TRBV15	TGTGCCACCAGCGGAAACAGGGGGAGGGAAAAACTGTTTTTT	CATSGNRGREKLFF
NA	TRBJ1-3	NA	TRBV3-1/TRBV3-2	TGTGCCAGCAGCCCGGAAACTTCCCGTGGAAACACCATATATTTT	CASSPETSRGNTIYF
TRBD1	TRBJ2-7	NA	TRBV5-1	TGCGCCAGCAGCCCGGGACAGTACGAGCAGTACTTC	CASSPGQYEQYF
TRBD1	TRBJ1-5	NA	TRBV19	TGTGCCAGTAGTATCGGGACAGGGGGCCAACAGCCCCAGCATTTT	CASSIGTGGQQPQHF
NA	TRBJ2-1	NA	TRBV6-4	TGTGCCAGCAGTGACTCACGAGAGGGTAATGAGCAGTTCTTC	CASSDSREGNEQFF
NA	TRBJ2-5	NA	TRBV7-6	TGTGCCAGCAGCTCGAGGCCTACTATACAAGAGACCCAGTACTTC	CASSSRPTIQETQYF
TRBD2	TRBJ2-1	few	TRBV10-3	TGTGCCATCAGTGTTGGGACTAGCGGGGATGAGCAGTTCTTC	CAISVGTSGDEQFF
NA	TRBJ1-5	NA	TRBV2	TGTGCCAGCAGTCGTGGGAGTCCAATTCAGCCCCAGCATTTT	CASSRGSPIQPQHF
TRBD2	TRBJ2-1	NA	TRBV2	TGTGCCAGCACGGCGGCGGGAGGTGAGCAGTTCTTC	CASTAAGGEQFF
TRBD1	TRBJ2-2	few	TRBV10-3	TGTGCCATCAGTGAGGGGACAGCAAACACCGGGGAGCTGTTTTTT	CAISEGTANTGELFF